Listed here is a single T cell receptor (beta chain). The source of the sample is a study of patients and donors after allogeneic stem cell transplantation. TCRdb processed the RT-PCR reads anew with MiXCR; each CDR3 protein has one entry. Here the sample spans 40,000 to 45,000 distinct CDR3 sequences, 25% to 35% being singletons. The CDR3 is 13 amino acids. The source is a human donor who was either an allogeneic HSCT recipient or a stem cell or donor lymphocyte infusion donor (not recorded which). It is not recorded whose cells these are; they may come from a transplant donor. This chain connects TRBV21-1 to TRBJ1-2. TRBV21-1 is described as a pseudogene. What was sequenced was blood, either unsorted or a sorted T cell fraction (not recorded which). The DNA for the CDR3 is TGTGCCAGCAGCAAATTTTCGGCCTGGGGCTACACCTTC. Translation gives CASSKFSAWGYTF.